This T cell receptor (beta chain) appears in the sequencing data of a study of blood T cell repertoires in COVID-19. Trimming removed 1 base at V and 4 bases at J, with 7 bases between. This CDR3 is built from 13 residues. Germline V gene sequence: CDR1 LGHDT, CDR2 YNNKEL (reference sequence). The data were produced by immunoSEQ multiplex PCR, yet TCRdb's version contains in-frame clones alone and is incomplete. Of 87,000 or so clones listed, over 75% are singletons. The chain recombines TRBV3-1 (or the pseudogene TRBV3-2) with TRBJ1-2; D unclear. The receptor was isolated from a woman aged 80 or older with active or convalescent COVID-19. The sample was peripheral blood. The CDR3 DNA reads as TGTGCCAGCAGCCAAGGTGGAGCCTATGGCTACACCTTC. Translation gives CASSQGGAYGYTF.